This T cell receptor beta chain was sequenced during a study of post-analysis software for immune sequencing data. Overall study context: There were relapsing-remitting, secondary progressive and progressive-relapsing multiple sclerosis among the disease courses included. Notes on the study in general: Controls' normalized Chao1 diversity significantly exceeded that of multiple sclerosis patients.

cDNA libraries for TCR beta contained unique molecular identifiers. TCRdb reprocessed the PCR reads via MiXCR and lists one record per CDR3 protein. The table includes hundreds of thousands of distinct CDR3 sequences, 40% to 55% detected once. On this clonotype: What it recognizes is unknown.

This TCR derives from a girl aged 10 to 17 with multiple sclerosis. Material for sequencing was blood.

CDR3 sequence reads: CASSYASGLYNEQFF. CDR3 DNA: TGTGCCAGCAGTTACGCTAGCGGCCTCTACAATGAGCAGTTCTTC. The chain recombines TRBV27 with TRBJ2-1, with 7 bases that match TRBD2. CDR1 and CDR2 from the germline V gene are MNHEY and SMNVEV (reference sequence). V lost 4 bases to trimming and J lost 3 bases; unmatched junction nucleotides: 6. The CDR3 contains 15 residues.